The rows below give T cell receptor beta chains drawn from one sample of a study of T cells in Graves' hyperthyroidism and ophthalmopathy. TCRdb analysed the multiplex PCR reads with MiXCR anew, one entry per CDR3 protein. The sample lists about 570,000 distinct CDR3 sequences, 35% to 55% occurring once. The specimen sequenced was peripheral blood or thyroid tissue (not recorded which). The receptors originated from an adult woman with Graves' disease, either hyperthyroidism or ophthalmopathy (not recorded which). Both conserved end residues are part of each CDR3.

J	V	CDR3
TRBJ2-5	TRBV20-1	CSAVTGTSGETQYF
TRBJ2-5	TRBV20-1	CSARSTRGGTQYF
TRBJ2-5	TRBV20-1	CSADQRETQYF
TRBJ2-2	TRBV19	CASTLERLAGDGGGELFF
TRBJ2-3	TRBV10-3	CAISATRSSGVSTDTQYF
TRBJ1-4	TRBV4-1	CASSLELGEKLFF
TRBJ2-5	TRBV7-9	CASSPGVAGSYF
TRBJ1-5	TRBV29-1	CSVTGAANQPQHF
TRBJ1-3	TRBV7-7	CASGRDRGGTIYF
TRBJ1-5	TRBV3-1	CASGMRSQPQHF
TRBJ2-7	TRBV11-2	CASSRDRISYEQYF
TRBJ1-4	TRBV18	CASSPSKGPNEKLFF
TRBJ2-2	TRBV6-1	CASSAQGLAGGRDTGELFF
TRBJ2-7	TRBV20-1	CSASSGGNNEQYF
TRBJ1-1	TRBV2	CASTTGQGHTEAFF
TRBJ1-2	TRBV9	CASTILQGGGGYTF
TRBJ2-7	TRBV11-1	CASSLRDSVYEQYF
TRBJ2-7	TRBV19	CATRPGNPPFYEQYF